This TCR beta chain is drawn from a study of control samples from healthy donors and cancer patients. Per the germline V gene, CDR1 is DFQATT and CDR2 is SNEGSKA (reference sequence). The CDR3 is 10 residues long. Trimming took off 1 base at V and 4 bases at J, with 2 bases between the two ends. Libraries were prepared by immunoSEQ multiplex PCR; TCRdb keeps only in-frame clonotypes and omits some of them. This table has some 110,000 clones, around 87% appearing once. The TCR originated in a woman aged 50 to 60 with colorectal cancer. The sequenced sample was PBMCs. The rearrangement links TRBV20-1 to TRBJ2-7; D not resolved. CDR3 residues: CSARGYEQYF. DNA for the CDR3: TGCAGTGCTAGAGGGTACGAGCAGTACTTC.